This passage covers 15 T cell receptor beta chains from one sample sequenced in a study of shared clonotypes between healthy human individuals. Only in-frame clones appear in the TCRdb table, and some are missing; sequencing was by immunoSEQ multiplex PCR. Among 500,000 to 700,000 clones listed, about 95% were seen once. CD45RO-negative CD8 cells positively selected for CCR7 made up the naive population, which excluded terminally differentiated effector memory CD45RA+ cells. The sequenced sample consisted of naive CD8+ T cells sorted from blood. The receptors derive from a woman under 40 in good health.

The table lists this clone with a count of one. The chain uses TRBV27 and TRBJ2-7; possibly TRBD1 for D (5 bases). Germline V gene data show CDR1 as MNHEY and CDR2 as SMNVEV (reference sequence). V was pared by 2 bases and J by 3 bases, with 14 bases between. The CDR3 consists of 15 residues. Here the CDR3 reads CASSLIGEMYYEQYF. For the CDR3, the DNA is TGTGCCAGCAGTTTAATAGGGGAAATGTACTACGAGCAGTACTTC.

CDR3 protein: CATSRDTDRDPDEQFF. The CDR3 nucleotides read TGTGCCACCAGCAGAGATACCGACAGGGACCCCGATGAGCAGTTCTTC. The chain combines TRBV15 with TRBJ2-1; 7 positions match TRBD1. With 0 bases clipped from V and 8 bases from J, the junction kept 10 bases outside the gene matches. This CDR3 is 16 amino acids long. CDR1 is LNHNV, CDR2 YYDKDF, per germline (reference sequence). Looking up the rest from reference TRBV15 and TRBJ2-1 gives the full variable domain: DAMVIQNPRYQVTQFGKPVTLSCSQTLNHNVMYWYQQKSSQAPKLLFHYYDKDFNNEADTPDNFQSRRPNTSFCFLDIRSPGLGDTAMYLCATSRDTDRDPDEQFFGPGTRLTVL.

For this clone: Other DNA sequences of this sample code for an identical CDR3. The chain carries TRBV28 and TRBJ2-7, with TRBD2 identical over 10 bases. Germline-derived CDR1 and CDR2 are MDHEN and SYDVKM. The V gene end was trimmed by 5 bases and the J gene end by 1 base; junction bases not matched to a gene: 2. The CDR3 is 14 amino acids. The CDR3 DNA reads TGTGCCAGCAGTAGGACTAGCGGATCCTACGAGCAGTACTTC. Protein product: CASSRTSGSYEQYF.

V and J are TRBV18 and TRBJ2-2; 9 bases map to TRBD1. V dropped 5 bases and J dropped 0; count of bases not matched to a gene: 7. Germline assignment: CDR1 KGHSH and CDR2 LQKENI. The CDR3 sequence is 17 residues long. CDR3 region: CASSGTGGAANTGELFF. For the CDR3, the DNA is TGTGCCAGCTCAGGAACAGGGGGCGCTGCGAACACCGGGGAGCTGTTTTTT.

CDR3 sequence (DNA): TGTGCCAGCAGCTTTTGGGACAGGGGGTTTAATCAGCCCCAGCATTTT. It yields the protein CASSFWDRGFNQPQHF. The rearrangement uses TRBV28 and TRBJ1-5, with 11 bases matching TRBD1. Germline values: CDR1 MDHEN, CDR2 SYDVKM. V lost 6 bases, J lost 4 bases, and 8 bases stayed unmatched. This CDR3 contains 16 residues.

V gene TRBV29-1 combines with J gene TRBJ1-2; perhaps TRBD1 as D (5 bases). There are 14 residues in the CDR3. Trimming cost V 1 base and J 0 bases, with 9 bases left between them. Germline V CDR1 and CDR2: SQVTM, ANQGSEA. The CDR3: CSVEGGSTNYGYTF. The CDR3 nucleotides read TGCAGCGTTGAAGGGGGCAGCACTAACTATGGCTACACCTTC.

The chain is built from TRBV11-2 and TRBJ2-3, with a weak D call TRBD2 (6 bases). Germline V gives CDR1 SGHAT, CDR2 FQNNGV. The CDR3 runs 16 residues. Trimming took 1 base from V and 6 from J, leaving 17 bases between them. CDR3 in DNA: TGTGCCAGCAGCTTAGGTGCGGGGTATGGCAGGGATACGCAGTATTTT. Translated: CASSLGAGYGRDTQYF.

The V gene is TRBV21-1, the J gene TRBJ2-7; whether TRBD2, the table's D call, matches the DNA was not checked. TRBV21-1 is shown as a pseudogene. The CDR3 is 15 amino acids. CDR3 sequence: CASSKRKDGAYEQYF. DNA for the CDR3: TGTGCCAGCAGCAAGCGTAAGGACGGGGCCTACGAGCAGTACTTC.

V gene TRBV7-9 combines with J gene TRBJ2-7, with D unresolved. The germline V gene has CDR1 SEHNR and CDR2 FQNEAQ (reference sequence). Trimming removed 5 bases from V and 2 bases from J, with 10 bases in between. The CDR3 is 13 residues long. The CDR3 nucleotides are TGTGCCAGCAGCCCGGTTGGAGCCTACGAGCAGTACTTC. Encoded protein: CASSPVGAYEQYF.

The chain combines TRBV4-1 with TRBJ1-2, with D possibly matching TRBD1 (6 bases). Germline V gives CDR1 MGHRA, CDR2 YSYEKL. CDR3 length: 15 residues. V lost 1 base and J lost 3, with 12 bases in between. The CDR3 spells CASSQVRGQDYGYTF. The CDR3 coding sequence is TGCGCCAGCAGCCAAGTCCGGGGGCAGGACTATGGCTACACCTTC.

The chain carries TRBV28 and TRBJ1-1; maybe TRBD1 (6 bases). This CDR3 comprises 14 residues. Deletions cut 5 bases from V and 1 base from J, with 11 bases between. Germline V CDR1 and CDR2: MDHEN, SYDVKM. The CDR3 is CASSGGTQNTEAFF. CDR3 nucleotides: TGTGCCAGCAGTGGGGGGACACAGAACACTGAAGCTTTCTTT.

This clone was counted a single time. This chain connects TRBV7-8 to TRBJ1-4; weak D call: TRBD1 (5 bases). Germline CDR1 and CDR2: SGHVS and FQNEAQ. Trimming stripped 8 bases from V and 2 bases from J, with 18 bases between. This CDR3 has 16 amino acids. The CDR3 sequence: CASSRWGVGTNEKLFF. CDR3 DNA sequence: TGTGCCAGCTCGAGGTGGGGGGTCGGGACTAATGAAAAACTGTTTTTT.

CDR3 residues: CASSLVGGGYEQYF. The CDR3 DNA reads TGTGCCAGCAGTTTAGTCGGGGGTGGTTACGAGCAGTACTTC. This chain links TRBV28 with TRBJ2-7, with D possibly being TRBD2 (6 bases). V shed 2 bases and J shed 4 bases, with 12 bases lying between them. Germline CDR1 and CDR2: MDHEN and SYDVKM. This CDR3 region has 14 residues.

This chain uses TRBV27 with TRBJ2-7; D may correspond to TRBD1 or TRBD2 (5 bases each). V lost 4 bases and J lost 3, with 13 bases in between. Germline V lookup: CDR1 MNHEY, CDR2 SMNVEV (reference sequence). This CDR3 is 14 amino acids long. CDR3 sequence reads: CASSSLGPHYEQYF. For the CDR3, the DNA is TGTGCCAGCAGTTCTCTGGGACCACACTACGAGCAGTACTTC.

This clone was seen a single time. The CDR3 DNA is TGCAGCGTTGTAGAAGAAAGCACAGATACGCAGTATTTT. Amino acids: CSVVEESTDTQYF. This chain connects TRBV29-1 to TRBJ2-3, with no clear D. CDR1 and CDR2 from the germline V gene are SQVTM and ANQGSEA. This CDR3 region has 13 residues. V shed 4 bases and J shed 0 bases, with 8 bases lying between them.